A selection of T cell receptor beta chains follows, all from one sample in a study of cytomegalovirus exposure and HLA in healthy donors. The data were produced by immunoSEQ multiplex PCR, yet TCRdb's version contains in-frame clones alone and is incomplete. There are approximately 110,000 clones in the sample; 77% occur only once, and about 13% lies in the top ten. What was sequenced was PBMCs. Receptors originate from a woman in her forties in good health and CMV-seropositive. Both conserved end residues are part of each CDR3. D genes are given only for firm matches. Clone size, where shown, is once, few, many, or a class for clones that have expanded.

d_call j_call clone_size v_call cdr3_aa cdr3_nt
TRBD2 TRBJ2-2 few TRBV30 CAWSALAGGPAGELFF TGTGCCTGGAGTGCCCTAGCGGGAGGGCCAGCCGGGGAGCTGTTTTTT
TRBD2 TRBJ2-2 . TRBV15 CATSAEGLLGGELFF TGTGCCACCAGCGCCGAGGGACTACTCGGGGGGGAGCTGTTTTTT
TRBD2 TRBJ2-3 . TRBV5-1 CASTIAGGTDTQYF TGCGCCAGCACCATAGCGGGAGGTACAGATACGCAGTATTTT
TRBD2 TRBJ2-7 . TRBV11-2 CASSLGPSGTYEQYF TGTGCCAGCAGCTTAGGCCCTAGCGGGACCTACGAGCAGTACTTC
. TRBJ1-1 . TRBV19 CASSIDPGQPNTEAFF TGTGCCAGTAGTATAGATCCTGGGCAACCTAACACTGAAGCTTTCTTT
. TRBJ2-4 . TRBV15 CATSRSASRDKNIQYF TGTGCCACCAGCAGATCCGCTTCCAGGGACAAAAACATTCAGTACTTC
. TRBJ1-1 . TRBV7-8 CASSLEIGRQNTEAFF TGTGCCAGCAGCTTAGAGATCGGCAGGCAGAACACTGAAGCTTTCTTT
TRBD2 TRBJ2-7 . TRBV19 CASSPSGSNEQYF TGTGCCAGTAGTCCTAGCGGGAGCAACGAGCAGTACTTC
. TRBJ2-3 . TRBV7-9 CASSPFGQYSTDTQYF TGTGCCAGCAGCCCTTTTGGACAGTACAGCACAGATACGCAGTATTTT
TRBD1 TRBJ1-5 . TRBV19 CASKRQGQPQHF TGTGCCAGTAAGAGACAGGGCCAGCCCCAGCATTTT
TRBD1 TRBJ2-2 . TRBV25-1 CASSVSGGSGELFF TGTGCCAGCAGTGTATCAGGGGGCAGCGGGGAGCTGTTTTTT
TRBD2 TRBJ2-1 . TRBV2 CASRRTSGRLNEQFF TGTGCCAGCAGGAGGACTAGCGGGAGGCTAAATGAGCAGTTCTTC
. TRBJ2-3 . TRBV27 CASSFWTNTDTQYF TGTGCCAGCAGTTTTTGGACTAACACAGATACGCAGTATTTT
TRBD1 TRBJ1-1 many TRBV7-2 CASSSSGQITEAFF TGTGCCAGCAGCTCCTCGGGACAGATCACTGAAGCTTTCTTT
. TRBJ1-5 . TRBV9 CASSVGRGGRDQPQHF TGTGCCAGCAGCGTCGGTAGGGGGGGTAGGGATCAGCCCCAGCATTTT
TRBD1 TRBJ1-5 . TRBV18 CASSPGQNQPQHF TGTGCCAGCTCACCGGGACAGAATCAGCCCCAGCATTTT
. TRBJ1-6 . TRBV7-6 CASSLGSDTSPLHF TGTGCCAGCAGCTTAGGATCCGACACTTCACCCCTCCACTTT
. TRBJ2-2 . TRBV29-1 CSGEFANTGELFF TGCAGCGGCGAGTTTGCGAACACCGGGGAGCTGTTTTTT
TRBD1 TRBJ2-4 few TRBV6-4 CASSPRDRGFLTKNIQYF TGTGCCAGCAGTCCCCGGGACAGGGGATTTCTAACCAAAAACATTCAGTACTTC
. TRBJ2-1 . TRBV28 CASSSVGGRAGTPDHEQFF TGTGCCAGCAGTTCGGTTGGAGGAAGGGCGGGGACCCCCGACCATGAGCAGTTCTTC
. TRBJ1-4 . TRBV19 CASRSHGTVNEKLFF TGTGCCAGTAGGAGTCACGGGACTGTCAATGAAAAACTGTTTTTT
. TRBJ2-6 . TRBV5-1 CASSLELLSGANVLTF TGCGCCAGCAGCTTGGAACTGCTTTCTGGGGCCAACGTCCTGACTTTC